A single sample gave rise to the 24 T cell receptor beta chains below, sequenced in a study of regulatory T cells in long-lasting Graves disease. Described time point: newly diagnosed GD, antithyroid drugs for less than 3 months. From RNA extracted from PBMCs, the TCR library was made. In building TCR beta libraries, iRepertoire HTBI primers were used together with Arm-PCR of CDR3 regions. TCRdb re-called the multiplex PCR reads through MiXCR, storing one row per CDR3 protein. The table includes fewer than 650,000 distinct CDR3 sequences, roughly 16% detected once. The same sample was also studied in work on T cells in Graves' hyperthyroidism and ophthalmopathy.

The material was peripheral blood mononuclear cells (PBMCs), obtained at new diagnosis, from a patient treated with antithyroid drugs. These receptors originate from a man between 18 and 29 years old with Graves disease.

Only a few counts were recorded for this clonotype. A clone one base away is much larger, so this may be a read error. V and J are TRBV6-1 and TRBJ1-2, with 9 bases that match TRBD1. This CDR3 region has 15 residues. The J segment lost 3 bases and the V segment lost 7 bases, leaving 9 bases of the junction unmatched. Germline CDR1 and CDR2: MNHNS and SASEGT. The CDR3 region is CASNNRGRQDYGYTF. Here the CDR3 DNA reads TGTGCCAGCAATAACAGGGGGCGTCAGGACTATGGCTACACCTTC.

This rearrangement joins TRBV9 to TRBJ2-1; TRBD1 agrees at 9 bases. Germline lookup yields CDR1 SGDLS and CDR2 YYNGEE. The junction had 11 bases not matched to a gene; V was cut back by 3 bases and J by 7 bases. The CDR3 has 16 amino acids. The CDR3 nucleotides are TGTGCCAGCAGCGCTCCCGGGACAGGGTTTGGTAATGAGCAGTTCTTC. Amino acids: CASSAPGTGFGNEQFF.

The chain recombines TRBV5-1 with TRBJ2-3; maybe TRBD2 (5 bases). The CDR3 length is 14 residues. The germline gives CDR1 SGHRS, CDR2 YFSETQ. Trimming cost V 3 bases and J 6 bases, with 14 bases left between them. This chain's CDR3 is CASSSRGVEDTQYF. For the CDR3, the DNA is TGCGCCAGCAGCTCCCGGGGAGTGGAGGATACGCAGTATTTT.

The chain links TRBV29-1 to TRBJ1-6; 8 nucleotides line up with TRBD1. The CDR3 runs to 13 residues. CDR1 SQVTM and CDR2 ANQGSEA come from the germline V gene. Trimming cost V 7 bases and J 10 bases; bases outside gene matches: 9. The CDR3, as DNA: TGCAGCGCTCGGACAGGGACGGCGTCACCCCTCCACTTT. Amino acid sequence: CSARTGTASPLHF.

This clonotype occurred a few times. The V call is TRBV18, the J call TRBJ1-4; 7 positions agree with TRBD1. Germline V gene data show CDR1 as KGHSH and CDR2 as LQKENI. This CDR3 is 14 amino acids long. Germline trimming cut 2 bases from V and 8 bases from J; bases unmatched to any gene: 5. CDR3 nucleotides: TGTGCCAGCTCACCAAACAGGGGAGGCGAAAAACTGTTTTTT. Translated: CASSPNRGGEKLFF.

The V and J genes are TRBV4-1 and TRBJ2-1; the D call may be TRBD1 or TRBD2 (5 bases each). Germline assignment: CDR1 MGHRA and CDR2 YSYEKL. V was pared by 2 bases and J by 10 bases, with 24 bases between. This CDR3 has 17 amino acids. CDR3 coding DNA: TGCGCCAGCAGCCAACCTACCAGTGCGGGCCCGAGGGGCGAGCAGTTCTTC. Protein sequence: CASSQPTSAGPRGEQFF.

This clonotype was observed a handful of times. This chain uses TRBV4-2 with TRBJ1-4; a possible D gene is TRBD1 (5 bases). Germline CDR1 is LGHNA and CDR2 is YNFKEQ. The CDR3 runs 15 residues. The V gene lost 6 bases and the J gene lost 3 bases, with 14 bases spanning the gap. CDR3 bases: TGTGCCAGCAGACCTAGCCGGGACCCTAATGAAAAACTGTTTTTT. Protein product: CASRPSRDPNEKLFF.

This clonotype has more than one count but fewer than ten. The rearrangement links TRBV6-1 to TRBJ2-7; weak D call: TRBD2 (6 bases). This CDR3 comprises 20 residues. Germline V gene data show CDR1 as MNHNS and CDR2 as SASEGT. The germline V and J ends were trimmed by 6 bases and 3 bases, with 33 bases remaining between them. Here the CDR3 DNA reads TGTGCCAGCAGACACAGCCTACTGGGACTCAAAACATTCGAACGCTACGAGCAGTACTTC. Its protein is CASRHSLLGLKTFERYEQYF.

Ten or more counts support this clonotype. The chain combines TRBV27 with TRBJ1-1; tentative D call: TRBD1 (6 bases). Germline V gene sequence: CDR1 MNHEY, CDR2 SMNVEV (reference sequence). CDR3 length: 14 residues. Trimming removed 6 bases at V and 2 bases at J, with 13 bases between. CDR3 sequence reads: CASRVGQRNTEAFF. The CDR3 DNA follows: TGTGCCAGCAGAGTCGGACAGAGAAACACTGAAGCTTTCTTT.

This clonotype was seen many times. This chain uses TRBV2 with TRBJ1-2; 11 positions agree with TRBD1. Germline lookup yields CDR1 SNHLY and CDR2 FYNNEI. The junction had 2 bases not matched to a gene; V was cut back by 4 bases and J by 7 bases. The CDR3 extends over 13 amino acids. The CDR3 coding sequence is TGTGCCAGCAGTGGTGGGACAGGGGGTGGCTACACCTTC. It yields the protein CASSGGTGGGYTF.

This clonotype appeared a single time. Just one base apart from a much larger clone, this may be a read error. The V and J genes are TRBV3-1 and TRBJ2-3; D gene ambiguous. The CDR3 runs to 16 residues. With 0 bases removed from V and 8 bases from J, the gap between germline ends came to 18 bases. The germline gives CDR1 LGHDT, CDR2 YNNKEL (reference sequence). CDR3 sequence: CASSQEKGGYPGTQYF. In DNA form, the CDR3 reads TGTGCCAGCAGCCAAGAAAAGGGCGGATACCCAGGTACGCAGTATTTT.

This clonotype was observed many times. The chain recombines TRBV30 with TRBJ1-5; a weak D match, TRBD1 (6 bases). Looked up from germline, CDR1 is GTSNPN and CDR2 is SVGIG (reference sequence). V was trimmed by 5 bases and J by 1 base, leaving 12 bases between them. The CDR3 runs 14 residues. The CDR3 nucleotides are TGTGCCTGGCGGACCGGGACAAGCAATCAGCCCCAGCATTTT. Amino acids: CAWRTGTSNQPQHF.

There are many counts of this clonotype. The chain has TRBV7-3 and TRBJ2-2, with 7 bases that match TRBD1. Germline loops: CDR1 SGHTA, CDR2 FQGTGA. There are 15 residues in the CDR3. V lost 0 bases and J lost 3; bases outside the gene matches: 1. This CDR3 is CASSLTGTDTGELFF. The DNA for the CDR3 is TGTGCCAGCAGCTTAACCGGGACAGACACCGGGGAGCTGTTTTTT.

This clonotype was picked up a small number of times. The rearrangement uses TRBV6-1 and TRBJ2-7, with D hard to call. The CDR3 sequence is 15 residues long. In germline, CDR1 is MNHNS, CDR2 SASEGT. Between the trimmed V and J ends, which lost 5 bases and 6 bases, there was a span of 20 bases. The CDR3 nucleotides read TGTGCCAGCAGTCGATTAAGTGGGCGAACCAGCGAGCAGTACTTC. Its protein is CASSRLSGRTSEQYF.

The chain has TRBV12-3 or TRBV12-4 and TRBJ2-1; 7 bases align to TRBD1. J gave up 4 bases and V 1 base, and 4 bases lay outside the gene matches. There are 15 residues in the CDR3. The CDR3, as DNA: TGTGCCAGCAGTTTAGACCTACAGGGGTACAATGAGCAGTTCTTC. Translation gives CASSLDLQGYNEQFF.

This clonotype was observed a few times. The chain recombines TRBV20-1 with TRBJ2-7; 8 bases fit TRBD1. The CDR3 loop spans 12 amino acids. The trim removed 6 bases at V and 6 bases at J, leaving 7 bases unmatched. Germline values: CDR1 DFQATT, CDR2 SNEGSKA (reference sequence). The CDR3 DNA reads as TGCAGTGCCCCGGGGACAGGTTCCGAGCAGTACTTC. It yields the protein CSAPGTGSEQYF.

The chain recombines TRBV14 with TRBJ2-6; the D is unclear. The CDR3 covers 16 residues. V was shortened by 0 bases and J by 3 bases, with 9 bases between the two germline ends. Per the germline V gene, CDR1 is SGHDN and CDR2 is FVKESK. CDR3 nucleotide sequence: TGTGCCAGCAGCCAAGATAGGACCTTTGGGGCCAACGTCCTGACTTTC. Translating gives CASSQDRTFGANVLTF.

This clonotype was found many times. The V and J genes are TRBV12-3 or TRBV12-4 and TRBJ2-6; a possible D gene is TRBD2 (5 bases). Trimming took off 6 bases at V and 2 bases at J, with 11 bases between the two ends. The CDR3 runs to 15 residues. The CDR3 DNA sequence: TGTGCCAGCAGCTTGGTGGGAGCTGGGGCCAACGTCCTGACTTTC. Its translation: CASSLVGAGANVLTF.

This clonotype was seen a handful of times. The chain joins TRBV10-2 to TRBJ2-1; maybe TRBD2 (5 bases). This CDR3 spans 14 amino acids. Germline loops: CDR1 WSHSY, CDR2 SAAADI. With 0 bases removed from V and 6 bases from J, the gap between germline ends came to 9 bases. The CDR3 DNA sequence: TGCGCCAGCAGTGAGTCTGGACTGGCCAATGAGCAGTTCTTC. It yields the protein CASSESGLANEQFF.

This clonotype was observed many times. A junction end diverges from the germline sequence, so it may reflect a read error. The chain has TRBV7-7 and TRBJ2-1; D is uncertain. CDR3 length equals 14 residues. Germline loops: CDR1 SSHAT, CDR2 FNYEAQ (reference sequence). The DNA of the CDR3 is TGTGCTAGCAGCTTAAAGGCAGGCGACAATGAGCAGTTCTTC. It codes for CASSLKAGDNEQFF.

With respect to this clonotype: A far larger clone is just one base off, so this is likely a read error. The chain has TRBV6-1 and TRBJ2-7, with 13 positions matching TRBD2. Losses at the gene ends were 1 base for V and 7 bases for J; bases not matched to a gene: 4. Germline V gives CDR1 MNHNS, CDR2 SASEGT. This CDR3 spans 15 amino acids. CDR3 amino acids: CASSEGTSGSNEQYF. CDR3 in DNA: TGTGCCAGCAGTGAAGGGACTAGCGGGAGCAATGAGCAGTACTTC.

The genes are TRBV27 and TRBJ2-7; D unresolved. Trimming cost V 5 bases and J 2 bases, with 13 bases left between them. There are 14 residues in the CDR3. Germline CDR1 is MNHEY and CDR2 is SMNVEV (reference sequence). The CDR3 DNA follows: TGTGCCAGCAGTCTTAAGGGCCCTACCTACGAGCAGTACTTC. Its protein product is CASSLKGPTYEQYF.

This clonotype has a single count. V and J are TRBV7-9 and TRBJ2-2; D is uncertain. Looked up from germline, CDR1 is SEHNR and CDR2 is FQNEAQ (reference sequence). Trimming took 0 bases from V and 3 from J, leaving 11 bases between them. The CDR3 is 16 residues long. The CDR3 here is CASSLAIGGDTGELFF. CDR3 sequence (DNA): TGTGCCAGCAGCTTAGCAATCGGCGGAGACACCGGGGAGCTGTTTTTT.

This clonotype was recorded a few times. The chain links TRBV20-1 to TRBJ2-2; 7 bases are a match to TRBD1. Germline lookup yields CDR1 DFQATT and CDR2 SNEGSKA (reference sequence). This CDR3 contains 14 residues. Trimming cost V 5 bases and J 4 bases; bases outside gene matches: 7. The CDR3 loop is CSAYGTDITGELFF. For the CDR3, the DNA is TGCAGTGCTTACGGGACAGATATCACCGGGGAGCTGTTTTTT.